This T cell receptor (beta chain) comes out of a study of T cell responses to AZD1222 COVID-19 vaccine (dated by TCRdb to the early 2020s). With respect to the entire study: Because spike-specific TCR depth and breadth did not differ between the two schedules, AZD1222 recipients who got a second dose at roughly 4 weeks were pooled with those who got a second dose at roughly 12 weeks. A total of over 230 trial participants underwent TCR sequencing, of whom approximately 210 received two doses of AZD1222 and some 25 received two doses of the MenACWY control vaccine. Trial participants were enrolled by age into 18-55, 56-69 and 70-plus year subgroups, with roughly 160, 29 and 62 TCR-sequenced participants respectively.

The CDR3 regions of human TCRbeta chains were analyzed by immunosequencing. The authors' analysis ran thus. Repertoire TCRs were matched against a reference library of SARS-CoV-2-specific TCRs generated with the MIRA antigen-specificity platform. Breadth was defined as the fraction of unique TCRs that were SARS-CoV-2-associated, and depth was defined as the fraction of total T cells that were SARS-CoV-2-associated. Using the MIRA data, each spike-specific TCR was mapped to the spike region that the TCR reacts to and placed in a CD4 or CD8 class. Log10-transformed breadth and depth values were compared by one-way ANOVA with Sidak's multiple comparisons tests. The table comes from immuneACCESS by way of TCRdb, which keeps in-frame sequences with V and J called. Part of the clones is missing from these tables; in studies checked, under half for an unresolved V gene and the rest for unknown reasons. The D gene and trimming were derived from the DNA, and the V and J assignments and clone size from that table. Recorded for this sample are 150,000 to 200,000 clones; around 88% of them occurred a single time. The top ten constitute 0.4% to 0.5% of the sample.

Broader findings and caveats from the paper: The 56-69-year group was small, and its depth increase did not reach significance, likely because of low power. No day 14 peak-response samples were available, so repertoires were characterized only after the peak T cell response. CD4 TCRs associated with the vaccine covered the entire spike protein, and the dominant responses were in regions 160-218 and 743-854. Conclusions about previously exposed vaccinees are limited, since just five to seven AZD1222 recipients were seropositive for SARS-CoV-2 at baseline. Most participants were white British and females outnumbered males, and the authors suggested that clonal diversity may have been underestimated. Spike-specific TCR breadth and depth rose significantly after two AZD1222 doses compared with day 0 and with MenACWY recipients. Reportedly, almost half of the unique spike-specific TCRs recognized epitopes lying outside the regions that are mutated in the B.1.351 and B.1.1.7 variants.

The CDR3 has 15 amino acids, counting the end cysteine and phenylalanine. The only DNA kept is the CDR3, 45 bases in frame from the first base. The germline V gene yields MNHNS for CDR1 and SASEGT for CDR2. V is reduced by 3 bases and J by 2 bases, leaving a spacing of 8 bases between them. This clone was seen only a few times. Its antigen is currently not known. Base qualities are not provided; no much larger clone lies one nucleotide away. The time point label on this specimen signifies: baseline before first vaccination. Vaccinee samples were obtained from the UK trials COV001 and COV002, which included a single-blind randomized controlled phase 2/3 trial of AZD1222 (ChAdOx1 nCoV-19) in healthy adults. For TCRbeta chain sequencing, PBMC samples from trial participants were taken at day 0 and at day 28 after the second dose.

The sequence was obtained from an adult in good health. The starting material was peripheral blood, obtained on day 0 of AZD1222 vaccination. The chain couples TRBV6-1 to TRBJ1-6; no D gene can be assigned with confidence. DNA sequence: TGTGCCAGCAGTGAGCGAGGTCCCTATAATTCACCCCTCCACTTT. It is translated as CASSERGPYNSPLHF.